The 7 T cell receptor beta chains given below trace back to one sample, sequenced in a study of blood T cells in healthy people across ages. Next came a second PCR, run for about 6 to 12 cycles, which used a sample-barcoded 5' primer along with a J-beta primer mix. In TCRdb, the 5' RACE reads were re-called with MiXCR into one record per CDR3 protein. The data contain roughly 900,000 distinct CDR3 sequences, 25% to 35% of them singletons. Sequencing input: blood. Source of these receptors: an elderly woman in good health.

This clonotype came up a few times. This chain uses TRBV6-2 or TRBV6-3 with TRBJ1-5; perhaps TRBD1 as D (5 bases). CDR3 length: 13 residues. Between the trimmed V and J ends, which lost 4 bases and 15 bases, there was a span of 19 bases. CDR1 MNHEY and CDR2 SVGEGT come from the germline V gene. The CDR3 here is CASSSPGRINRHF. Here the CDR3 DNA reads TGTGCCAGCAGTTCCCCGGGACGCATAAACCGGCATTTT.

This clonotype was detected ten times or more. The J gene is TRBJ2-3, the V gene TRBV20-1; TRBD2 matches 12 bases. The junction had 5 bases not matched to a gene; V was cut back by 3 bases and J by 1 base. The germline gives CDR1 DFQATT, CDR2 SNEGSKA (reference sequence). This CDR3 is built from 16 residues. CDR3 loop: CSASDGTSGRTDTQYF. Written as DNA, the CDR3 is TGCAGTGCTAGTGACGGGACTAGCGGGCGCACAGATACGCAGTATTTT.

The chain uses TRBV10-3 and TRBJ2-7; 10 nucleotides align to TRBD2. Germline V gene lookup returns CDR1 ENHRY and CDR2 SYGVKD. The CDR3 is 14 residues long. The V gene end was trimmed by 10 bases and the J gene end by 4 bases; junction bases not matched to a gene: 10. The CDR3 region has the DNA TGTGCCAGCCAGGCTAGCGGGAGTTCATACGAGCAGTACTTC. The encoded protein is CASQASGSSYEQYF.

This clonotype was seen ten or more times. The chain joins TRBV3-1 to TRBJ2-7; D gene uncertain. Germline V gene sequence: CDR1 LGHDT, CDR2 YNNKEL (reference sequence). CDR3 length: 14 residues. V lost 3 bases and J lost 6, with 15 bases in between. The CDR3: CASSQTRLEFEQYF. The CDR3, as DNA: TGTGCCAGCAGCCAGACTCGGCTAGAGTTCGAGCAGTACTTC.

The CDR3 loop reads CASSPEDRGYEQYF. For the CDR3, the DNA is TGTGCCAGCAGCCCAGAGGACAGGGGCTACGAGCAGTACTTC. The gene calls are TRBV7-9 and TRBJ2-5, with 9 bases aligning to TRBD1. Near its end, the DNA agrees better with TRBJ2-7, so the J call may be wrong. Germline CDR1 SEHNR, CDR2 FQNEAQ (reference sequence). The length of the CDR3 is 14 residues.

This clonotype has ten or more counts. DNA for the CDR3: TGCGCCAGCAGCCATGGCAACAGGGGAGGGGGGGCCAACGTCCTGACTTTC. Translation: CASSHGNRGGGANVLTF. The chain employs TRBV4-3 and TRBJ2-6; either TRBD1 or TRBD2 may supply D (7 bases each). V was pared by 3 bases and J by 4 bases, with 16 bases between. This CDR3 contains 17 residues. CDR1 is LGHNA, CDR2 YSLEER, per germline.

This clonotype was detected ten times or more. The rearrangement links TRBV7-2 to TRBJ2-1, with D possibly being TRBD2 (6 bases). CDR3 length: 14 amino acids. The germline V gene has CDR1 SGHTA and CDR2 FQGNSA. Deletions cut 1 base from V and 8 bases from J, with 12 bases between. The CDR3, as DNA: TGTGCCAGCAGCTTAGACGGGCGGGGCCATGAGCAGTTCTTC. Protein sequence: CASSLDGRGHEQFF.